The entry below gives a single TCR beta chain sequence along with its context. The sample originates from a study of blood T cell repertoires in COVID-19. For the study at large: Italy, Spain and the United States were the sources of the convalescent and acute COVID-19 samples. PBMCs, B-cell-depleted T cells, or T cells provided the cDNA or gDNA that made up the material.

As originally analysed: Reference gene primer amplification yielded estimated nucleated cell counts. Only in-frame clones appear in the TCRdb table, and some are missing; sequencing was by immunoSEQ multiplex PCR. The V and J calls and the clone size are those of that table, but D and trimming were determined from the DNA. Of around 93,000 clones listed, approximately 82% are singletons. This TCR was sampled from a man in his fifties or sixties with acute or convalescent COVID-19. The specimen was peripheral blood.

The CDR3 loop is CASTLRTGLAKNIQYF. The CDR3 bases are TGTGCCAGCACCCTCAGGACAGGACTAGCCAAAAACATTCAGTACTTC. The V gene is TRBV6-6, the J gene TRBJ2-4, with 7 positions matching TRBD1. The CDR3 contains 16 residues. V dropped 7 bases and J dropped 0; count of bases not matched to a gene: 9. Germline-derived CDR1 and CDR2 are MNHNY and SVGAGI (reference sequence).